This section outlines one TCR beta chain sequence together with its context. Susac syndrome patients met recently defined diagnostic criteria for definite or probable disease. Negative isolation yielded the CD8+ and CD4+ T cells, while FACS enriched the TEMRA cells. The data originate from a study of CD8 T cells in Susac syndrome. Study background: Treatment status at blood draw for the Susac syndrome patients was therapy-naive, corticosteroids, or intravenous immunoglobulin alone.

Random-hexamer reverse transcription was applied to roughly 0.5 to 1 ug RNA. Multiplex immunoSEQ PCR targeted 54 Vbeta and 13 Jbeta TCR beta segments. TCRdb analysed the immunoSEQ multiplex PCR reads with MiXCR anew, one entry per CDR3 protein. The table has roughly 190,000 distinct CDR3 sequences, roughly nine tenths seen once. Germline V gene data show CDR1 as SGHAT and CDR2 as FQNNGV. Trimming took off 2 bases at V and 2 bases at J, with 12 bases between the two ends. The CDR3 loop spans 16 amino acids. This clonotype was obtained from a human donor with Susac syndrome. The V call is TRBV11-2, the J call TRBJ2-2; no clear D gene. Sample: CD4+ T cells from PBMCs. The CDR3 here is CASSLLLRTNTGELFF. The CDR3 DNA follows: TGTGCCAGCAGCTTACTACTAAGGACCAACACCGGGGAGCTGTTTTTT.